A single sample is the source of the 13 T cell receptor beta chains below, sequenced in a study of shared T cell receptors in the human thymus. Method: immunoSEQ multiplex PCR; TCRdb's copy keeps in-frame clones and lacks some. In the table there are approximately 580,000 clones, roughly 74% of which are singletons. These sequences were also reported in another study, on human thymus T cells.

Sequences were obtained from thymocytes. The receptors derive from a boy under two years old with a congenital heart defect.

This chain uses TRBV6-5 with TRBJ2-7, with 12 bases matching TRBD2. Germline CDR1 MNHEY, CDR2 SVGAGI. The CDR3 has 15 residues. The V gene end was trimmed by 4 bases and the J gene end by 4 bases; junction bases not matched to a gene: 5. DNA of the CDR3: TGTGCCAGCAGTTTCGGACTAGCGGGGATGTACGAGCAGTACTTC. This translates into CASSFGLAGMYEQYF.

This clone was counted only a few times. The sample has other DNA sequences that encode this CDR3 too. The chain links TRBV4-3 to TRBJ2-5; TRBD2 agrees at 8 bases. Germline trimming cut 0 bases from V and 1 base from J; bases unmatched to any gene: 7. CDR3 size: 17 residues. Germline assignment: CDR1 LGHNA and CDR2 YSLEER. The CDR3 DNA follows: TGCGCCAGCAGCCAAGATCAGCTAGCGGGTTTCCAAGAGACCCAGTACTTC. Its translation is CASSQDQLAGFQETQYF.

The chain employs TRBV5-1 and TRBJ2-7; TRBD2 matches 9 bases. This CDR3 is 16 amino acids long. CDR1 SGHRS and CDR2 YFSETQ come from the germline V gene. V shed 4 bases and J 1 base; nucleotides not matched to a gene: 9. Written as DNA, the CDR3 is TGCGCCAGCAGCCCCCCCTCGCTAGCGGGGTCCTACGAGCAGTACTTC. Amino acid sequence: CASSPPSLAGSYEQYF.

The rearrangement links TRBV19 to TRBJ2-3; 8 nucleotides agree with TRBD2. The CDR3 loop spans 15 amino acids. Germline-derived CDR1 and CDR2 are LNHDA and SQIVND (reference sequence). The V gene end was trimmed by 7 bases and the J gene end by 0 bases; junction bases not matched to a gene: 6. The CDR3 bases are TGTGCCAGTACCCTGACTAGCGAAAGCACAGATACGCAGTATTTT. Translating gives CASTLTSESTDTQYF.

This clone has only a few counts. The chain uses TRBV15 and TRBJ2-6; possibly TRBD1 for D (5 bases). The CDR3 is made up of 17 amino acids. V was trimmed by 0 bases and J by 2 bases, leaving 11 bases between them. The germline gives CDR1 LNHNV, CDR2 YYDKDF (reference sequence). CDR3 loop: CATSREGRGPGANVLTF. The DNA for the CDR3 is TGTGCCACCAGCAGAGAGGGGCGCGGCCCTGGGGCCAACGTCCTGACTTTC. Filled out from reference TRBV15 and TRBJ2-6, the complete variable domain reads DAMVIQNPRYQVTQFGKPVTLSCSQTLNHNVMYWYQQKSSQAPKLLFHYYDKDFNNEADTPDNFQSRRPNTSFCFLDIRSPGLGDTAMYLCATSREGRGPGANVLTFGAGSRLTVL.

The gene calls are TRBV12-5 and TRBJ1-1, with 7 positions matching TRBD1. The germline gives CDR1 LGHNT, CDR2 FRNRAP. The CDR3 runs 15 residues. J gave up 6 bases and V 1 base, and 8 bases lay outside the gene matches. The CDR3 loop is CASGLEGQSWAEAFF. CDR3 DNA sequence: TGTGCTAGTGGTTTGGAGGGACAGTCCTGGGCTGAAGCTTTCTTT.

This chain joins TRBV2 and TRBJ1-1, with a weak D call TRBD1 (5 bases). This CDR3 has 12 residues. Deletions cut 7 bases from V and 7 bases from J, with 13 bases between. Germline V gene lookup returns CDR1 SNHLY and CDR2 FYNNEI. In DNA, the CDR3 is TGTGCCAGCATGGGAGGGGACGGTGAAGCTTTCTTT. This gives the protein CASMGGDGEAFF.

The chain recombines TRBV11-2 with TRBJ1-3; D might be TRBD1 (6 bases). V dropped 3 bases and J dropped 2 bases, with 20 bases sitting between them. The germline V gene has CDR1 SGHAT and CDR2 FQNNGV. There are 18 residues in the CDR3. Written as DNA, the CDR3 is TGTGCCAGCAGCTTGGCCCCCCCCCAGGGGTGGGCTGGAAACACCATATATTTT. Its translation: CASSLAPPQGWAGNTIYF. The variable domain in full, completed from reference TRBV11-2 and TRBJ1-3, reads EAGVAQSPRYKIIEKRQSVAFWCNPISGHATLYWYQQILGQGPKLLIQFQNNGVVDDSQLPKDRFSAERLKGVDSTLKIQPAKLEDSAVYLCASSLAPPQGWAGNTIYFGEGSWLTVV.

This rearrangement joins TRBV2 to TRBJ1-4; TRBD1 aligns across 9 bases. The CDR3 has 15 residues. CDR1 and CDR2 (germline): SNHLY, FYNNEI. V dropped 6 bases and J dropped 2; count of bases not matched to a gene: 4. Here the CDR3 DNA reads TGTGCCAGCAGGGGACAGGGAGGTACTAATGAAAAACTGTTTTTT. This gives the protein CASRGQGGTNEKLFF.

The gene calls are TRBV9 and TRBJ2-6; 14 bases align to TRBD2. V lost 0 bases and J lost 0; bases outside the gene matches: 2. Germline assignment: CDR1 SGDLS and CDR2 YYNGEE. This CDR3 is 19 amino acids long. For the CDR3, the DNA is TGTGCCAGCAGCGTAGGGACTAGCGGGAGGCCCTCTGGGGCCAACGTCCTGACTTTC. It yields the protein CASSVGTSGRPSGANVLTF.

V is TRBV19 and J is TRBJ2-7; TRBD2 agrees at 9 bases. CDR3 length: 14 amino acids. In germline, CDR1 is LNHDA, CDR2 SQIVND (reference sequence). J lost 4 bases, V lost 4 bases, and 5 bases had no gene match. The CDR3 DNA follows: TGTGCCAGTAGTAGAGGACTAGCGCTGTACGAGCAGTACTTC. Amino acid sequence: CASSRGLALYEQYF.

The chain employs TRBV9 and TRBJ1-3; unclear D gene. Germline CDR1 is SGDLS and CDR2 is YYNGEE. This CDR3 has 15 amino acids. Trimming cost V 5 bases and J 0 bases, with 12 bases left between them. Here the CDR3 reads CASRPSGFSGNTIYF. For the CDR3, the DNA is TGTGCCAGCAGGCCCTCGGGTTTCTCTGGAAACACCATATATTTT.

The rearrangement links TRBV20-1 to TRBJ1-4; D gene ambiguous. With 4 bases removed from V and 8 bases from J, the gap between germline ends came to 8 bases. Germline V gene data show CDR1 as DFQATT and CDR2 as SNEGSKA (reference sequence). The CDR3 spans 11 residues. Here the CDR3 DNA reads TGCAGTGCTACCAAGCGGGAAAAACTGTTTTTT. Translation gives CSATKREKLFF.